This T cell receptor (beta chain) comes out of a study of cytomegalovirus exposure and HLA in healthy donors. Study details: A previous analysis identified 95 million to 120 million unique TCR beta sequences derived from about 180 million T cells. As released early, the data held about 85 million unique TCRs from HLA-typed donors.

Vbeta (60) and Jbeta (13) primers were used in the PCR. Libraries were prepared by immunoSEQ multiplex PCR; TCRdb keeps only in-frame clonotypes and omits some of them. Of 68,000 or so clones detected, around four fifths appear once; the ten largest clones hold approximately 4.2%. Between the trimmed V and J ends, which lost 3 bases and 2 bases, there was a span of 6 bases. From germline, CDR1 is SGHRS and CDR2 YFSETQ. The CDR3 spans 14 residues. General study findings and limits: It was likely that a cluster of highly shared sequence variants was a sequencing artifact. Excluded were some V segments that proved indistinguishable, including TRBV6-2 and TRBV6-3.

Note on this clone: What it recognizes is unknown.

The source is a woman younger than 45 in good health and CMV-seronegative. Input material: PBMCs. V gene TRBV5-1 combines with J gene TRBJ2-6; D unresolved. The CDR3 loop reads CASSSPPGANVLTF. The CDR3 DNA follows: TGCGCCAGCAGCTCCCCTCCTGGGGCCAACGTCCTGACTTTC.